This T cell receptor beta chain was sequenced for a study of blood T cell repertoires in COVID-19. Across the whole study: The United States, Italy and Spain supplied acute and convalescent COVID-19 samples. T cells, B-cell-depleted T cells, or PBMCs supplied cDNA or gDNA.

The CDR3 covers 10 residues. Germline CDR1 SNHLY, CDR2 FYNNEI. V shed 3 bases and J shed 9 bases, with 3 bases lying between them. Methods used by the authors: Reference gene primer amplification in the assay estimated nucleated cell counts. Using immunoSEQ multiplex PCR, the repertoire was profiled, and TCRdb retains in-frame clones only, with some absent. The V and J calls and clone size come from that table; D and trimming were worked out from the DNA. The data contain about 140,000 clones, less than 85% of them singletons. This TCR was recovered from a woman of 80 years or more in a cohort sampled during active or convalescent COVID-19. Sequencing was performed on peripheral blood. The chain couples TRBV2 to TRBJ2-1; D is uncertain. This CDR3 is CASSDIEQFF. In nucleotides, the CDR3 is TGTGCCAGCAGTGATATTGAGCAGTTCTTC.